Presented here are 13 T cell receptor beta chains from one specimen sequenced in a study of cytomegalovirus exposure and HLA in healthy donors (dated by TCRdb to between 2016 and 2019). The library was generated by the immunoSEQ multiplex PCR assay. For the multiplex PCR, a mixture combining 60 forward primers for TCR Vbeta segments and 13 reverse primers for TCR Jbeta segments was used. Sourced from immuneACCESS, this table was stored by TCRdb with only in-frame sequences that have V and J called. A share of the clones is absent; for the studies checked, an unresolved V gene accounts for under half, and the remainder has no known explanation. The sample has over 110,000 clones on record, 75% to 85% of them singletons. The top ten constitute about 6.6% of the sample. The sample was PBMCs. Source of these receptors: a woman in her forties in good health and CMV-seropositive.

DNA for the CDR3: TGTGCCAGCAGTGACCCAGCGGAGAGCTCCTACGAGCAGTACTTC. This sequence encodes CASSDPAESSYEQYF. The J gene is TRBJ2-7, the V gene TRBV2; a weak D match, TRBD2 (5 bases). The CDR3 runs 15 residues. Per the germline V gene, CDR1 is SNHLY and CDR2 is FYNNEI. With 3 bases removed from V and 0 bases from J, the gap between germline ends came to 12 bases.

In its sample, this clone was seen a few times. The chain couples TRBV28 to TRBJ2-7; maybe TRBD2 (6 bases). Trimming stripped 4 bases from V and 6 bases from J, with 10 bases between. Germline assignment: CDR1 MDHEN and CDR2 SYDVKM. CDR3 size: 12 residues. CDR3: CASSYSSVEQYF. The CDR3 DNA is TGTGCCAGCAGTTATTCTAGCGTCGAGCAGTACTTC.

The V call is TRBV25-1, the J call TRBJ2-3; maybe TRBD1 (6 bases). CDR3 length: 15 amino acids. V was trimmed by 3 bases and J by 2 bases, leaving 12 bases between them. Per the germline V gene, CDR1 is MGHDK and CDR2 is SYGVNS. The CDR3: CASSDQQGITDTQYF. The CDR3 region has the DNA TGTGCCAGCAGTGATCAACAGGGTATCACAGATACGCAGTATTTT. The whole variable domain, remainder taken from reference TRBV25-1 and TRBJ2-3, is EADIYQTPRYLVIGTGKKITLECSQTMGHDKMYWYQQDPGMELHLIHYSYGVNSTEKGDLSSESTVSRIRTEHFPLTLESARPSHTSQYLCASSDQQGITDTQYFGPGTRLTVL.

A remark on this clone: Other DNA sequences in the same sample also yield this CDR3. The J gene is TRBJ1-2, the V gene TRBV5-1, with 9 bases aligning to TRBD1. Per the germline V gene, CDR1 is SGHRS and CDR2 is YFSETQ. The CDR3 sequence is 14 residues long. V dropped 4 bases and J dropped 2; count of bases not matched to a gene: 3. The CDR3 DNA follows: TGCGCCAGCAGCCCTGGACAGGGGAACTATGGCTACACCTTC. Protein: CASSPGQGNYGYTF.

The rearrangement links TRBV5-1 to TRBJ1-2; the match to TRBD1 covers 9 bases. The CDR3 is made up of 13 amino acids. Germline V lookup: CDR1 SGHRS, CDR2 YFSETQ. V lost 4 bases to trimming and J lost 8 bases; unmatched junction nucleotides: 6. The CDR3 coding sequence is TGCGCCAGCAGCACGGGGACAGGGTACGGCTACACCTTC. It codes for CASSTGTGYGYTF.

The chain carries TRBV5-1 and TRBJ2-5; D is unclear. V lost 0 bases to trimming and J lost 6 bases, with 15 bases between them. This CDR3 is built from 15 residues. Germline V gene lookup returns CDR1 SGHRS and CDR2 YFSETQ. The chain's CDR3 is CASSLEPLREKTQYF. CDR3 nucleotide sequence: TGCGCCAGCAGCTTGGAACCCCTTAGAGAGAAGACCCAGTACTTC.

The DNA for the CDR3 is TGTGCCAGCAGTAACTATAAGACAGGGGGGAACTATGGCTACACCTTC. Its translation: CASSNYKTGGNYGYTF. The rearrangement links TRBV6-5 to TRBJ1-2; 9 nucleotides align to TRBD1. Germline V gene lookup returns CDR1 MNHEY and CDR2 SVGAGI. The ends lost 5 bases at V and 2 bases at J; junction bases unmatched: 9. The CDR3 is 16 amino acids.

This chain joins TRBV7-9 and TRBJ2-1; TRBD1 matches 7 bases. CDR1 and CDR2 (germline): SEHNR, FQNEAQ (reference sequence). The CDR3 contains 12 residues. V dropped 1 base and J dropped 10; count of bases not matched to a gene: 1. CDR3 DNA sequence: TGTGCCAGCAGCTTAGAGACAGGGGAGCAGTTCTTC. Its translation is CASSLETGEQFF.

The chain uses TRBV15 and TRBJ1-4, with 8 bases aligning to TRBD1. After removal of 0 bases from V and 11 bases from J, the junction contained 14 bases not matched to a gene. Germline CDR1 and CDR2: LNHNV and YYDKDF (reference sequence). The CDR3 is made up of 17 amino acids. As DNA, the CDR3 is TGTGCCACCAGCAGAGAGGACAGGGCGGCCACGGGGTACAAACTGTTTTTT. Its translation: CATSREDRAATGYKLFF.

This chain links TRBV15 with TRBJ2-5; the D gene is possibly TRBD2 (5 bases). V lost 0 bases, J lost 10 bases, and 12 bases lay in between. Germline CDR1 reads LNHNV; CDR2 reads YYDKDF (reference sequence). This CDR3 region has 13 residues. CDR3 sequence: CATSRDKGRDQYF. In nucleotides, the CDR3 is TGTGCCACCAGCAGAGATAAGGGTCGGGACCAGTACTTC.

This clone appeared a few times. The chain joins TRBV11-2 to TRBJ1-5; TRBD1 is a possible D gene (5 bases). The V and J ends lost 2 bases and 4 bases respectively, with 6 bases between them. Germline V lookup: CDR1 SGHAT, CDR2 FQNNGV. The CDR3 runs 13 residues. The CDR3: CASSLQGNQPQHF. The CDR3 coding sequence is TGTGCCAGCAGCTTACAGGGAAATCAGCCCCAGCATTTT.

The genes are TRBV27 and TRBJ1-2, with D unclear. Trimming took 2 bases from V and 7 from J, leaving 26 bases between them. CDR1 and CDR2 from the germline V gene are MNHEY and SMNVEV (reference sequence). The CDR3 contains 18 residues. CDR3 region: CASSLGLPAGSKLGGYTF. The CDR3 nucleotides read TGTGCCAGCAGTTTAGGTCTACCGGCAGGCTCTAAGTTGGGTGGCTACACCTTC.

This clone was seen a few times. The chain couples TRBV28 to TRBJ2-7; 9 bases match TRBD2. V lost 5 bases, J lost 1 base, and 3 bases stayed unmatched. Germline assignment: CDR1 MDHEN and CDR2 SYDVKM. The CDR3 is 14 amino acids. The CDR3 loop is CASSRTSVSYEQYF. The CDR3 nucleotides read TGTGCCAGCAGTCGGACTAGCGTTTCCTACGAGCAGTACTTC. The complete variable domain, with remaining parts taken from reference TRBV28 and TRBJ2-7, reads DVKVTQSSRYLVKRTGEKVFLECVQDMDHENMFWYRQDPGLGLRLIYFSYDVKMKEKGDIPEGYSVSREKKERFSLILESASTNQTSMYLCASSRTSVSYEQYFGPGTRLTVT.